The present T cell receptor (beta chain) was sequenced within a study of CD8+CD57+ T cells in acquired aplastic anemia listed by TCRdb under 2018. In the study overall: Extracted DNA from sorted CD4+ and CD8+ cells averaged approximately 3 ug, ranging from roughly 0.19 to 27.4 ug. A CD8+CD57+ expansion meant a frequency higher than the mean frequency seen in healthy subjects.

Genomic DNA served as template for TCR beta VDJ combination and CDR3 sequence profiling. An Illumina HiSeq 2000 was used for TCR repertoire sequencing. On the authors' methods: Repertoire assessment relied on Simpson's diversity index, CDR3 size and DJ length profiles, and TRBV/TRBJ rearrangement plots. The most abundant DNA sequence in the deep sequencing data was taken as the immunodominant clone. CDR3 amino acid sequences were checked for sharing between subjects and were compared against published repertoires and the VDJdb database. The raw public reads went through TCRdb reprocessing: fastp at Q25, MiXCR clone calling, in-frame beta chains kept. Rows are combined by CDR3 protein, so each entry shows the most common genes and DNA. The V and J calls here are based on TCRdb, not the publication. This sample gives about 180,000 distinct CDR3 sequences in total; 63% of them show up just once. The leading ten clones occupy under 45% of the sample.

Study-level results and caveats: CD8+ Simpson's diversity did not differ significantly between patients and healthy controls (P=0.060). Although 25 to 30 CD8+ CDR3 sequences were shared by patients and controls, these sequences appeared highly expressed in patients and within the immunodominant clones of patients.

The table lists this clonotype with a few counts. The clone's antigen remains unknown. No base quality values were provided; no much bigger clone lies one nucleotide off. Trimming at the junction amounts to 6 bases on V and 6 bases on J, and the germline ends lie 9 bases apart. Sequences MRHNA (CDR1) and SNTAGT (CDR2) are obtained from the germline V gene. Reading from cysteine to phenylalanine, the CDR3 counts 13 amino acids. The kept DNA is CDR3 alone, 39 bases in frame from the first base. Flow cytometry had shown CD8+CD57+ cell expansion in the patients selected for sequencing. Every patient had a diagnosis of severe acquired aplastic anemia based on International Study of Aplastic Anemia and Agranulocytosis and Camitta criteria. Patients had received no therapy at the time of blood sampling. TCR repertoires of sorted CD4+ and CD8+ blood T cells from severe aplastic anemia patients and healthy subjects were deep-sequenced in the study. In the USA, patient enrollment took place under clinicaltrials.gov protocols 00001620, 01623167, 00001397, 00071045, 00081523 and 00961064. Ficoll-Paque density gradient centrifugation was used to isolate peripheral blood mononuclear cells. Before DNA extraction, CD4+ and CD8+ T cells were sorted with FACS or magnetic beads.

What was sequenced was sorted CD4+, CD8+, or CD8+CD57+ T cells (not recorded which) from PBMCs. This clonotype was sampled from a human donor with aplastic anemia. The chain couples TRBV6-4 to TRBJ1-6; a confident D gene designation cannot be given. The nucleotide sequence is TGTGCCAGCAGAGCGACACTTAATTCACCCCTCCACTTT. This gives the protein CASRATLNSPLHF.